This record covers a single T cell receptor beta chain. This sample was included in a study of technical replicates of blood from a handful of donors. Clones were read by immunoSEQ multiplex PCR, and TCRdb kept only the in-frame ones, dropping some. Among about 89,000 clones listed, approximately 96% were seen once. The germline gives CDR1 SEHNR, CDR2 FQNEAQ (reference sequence). V shed 6 bases, J shed 0 bases, and the junction held 15 bases outside the gene matches. The CDR3 has 19 amino acids. Sequences were obtained from T cells isolated from PBMCs. The chain uses TRBV7-9 and TRBJ2-1; 9 bases line up with TRBD2. This TCR was sampled from a human donor in good health. The CDR3 region has the DNA TGTGCCAGCAGGCGTAGCCCTGGGCTAGCGGGAAACTCCTACAATGAGCAGTTCTTC. Its protein is CASRRSPGLAGNSYNEQFF.